The rows below give T cell receptor beta chains drawn from one sample of a study of blood T cell repertoires in COVID-19. Data came from immunoSEQ multiplex PCR; TCRdb stores just in-frame clones and leaves some out. The profile shows about 27,000 clones, 90% to 95% of them singletons. What was sequenced was peripheral blood. Source of these receptors: a human donor with active COVID-19. The donor label of this sample is uncertain. Both conserved end residues are part of each CDR3. The D gene is left open where the match is weak. Clone sizes are given selectively: once, few, many, or a class where the clone is expanded.

clone size	D gene	J gene	V gene	CDR3 length	CDR3 protein	CDR3 DNA
-	-	TRBJ1-1	TRBV6-2/TRBV6-3	13	CASSSRMNTEAFF	TGTGCCAGCAGTTCCAGGATGAACACTGAAGCTTTCTTT
-	-	TRBJ1-4	TRBV10-3	14	CAIRGSSDNEKLFF	TGTGCCATCAGGGGGAGTTCCGATAATGAAAAACTGTTTTTT
-	-	TRBJ2-3	TRBV7-3	15	CASSLTNLATDTQYF	TGTGCCAGCAGCTTAACGAACCTAGCGACAGATACGCAGTATTTT
-	TRBD1	TRBJ2-1	TRBV6-6	19	CASSRPGQGTRRPGGEQFF	TGTGCCAGCAGTCGACCGGGACAGGGGACAAGAAGACCCGGCGGTGAGCAGTTCTTC
-	TRBD1	TRBJ2-1	TRBV2	14	CASRGTGVYNEQFF	TGTGCCAGCAGGGGGACAGGGGTCTACAATGAGCAGTTCTTC
-	TRBD2	TRBJ2-3	TRBV10-2	16	CASSPLAGGNTDTQYF	TGCGCCAGCAGTCCCTTAGCGGGGGGCAACACAGATACGCAGTATTTT
-	TRBD1	TRBJ2-7	TRBV9	14	CASSPGQGTHEQYF	TGTGCCAGCAGCCCGGGACAGGGGACCCACGAGCAGTACTTC
few	-	TRBJ2-3	TRBV6-2/TRBV6-3	14	CASSYDLVLDTQYF	TGTGCCAGCAGTTACGACCTAGTGTTGGATACGCAGTATTTT
-	-	TRBJ2-3	TRBV14	18	CASSLWTSGGLSTDTQYF	TGTGCCAGCAGCCTCTGGACCTCCGGAGGGCTAAGCACAGATACGCAGTATTTT
-	-	TRBJ2-1	TRBV7-9	17	CASSLVLRDTDYNEQFF	TGTGCCAGCAGCTTAGTGTTACGGGACACCGATTACAATGAGCAGTTCTTC
-	TRBD1	TRBJ1-1	TRBV6-2/TRBV6-3	14	CASSTGGWGTEAFF	TGTGCCAGCAGTACAGGGGGCTGGGGCACTGAAGCTTTCTTT
-	TRBD2	TRBJ2-5	TRBV5-8	11	CASRGGETQYF	TGTGCCAGCAGGGGGGGGGAGACCCAGTACTTC
-	-	TRBJ2-5	TRBV3-1/TRBV3-2	14	CASSSGLTQETQYF	TGTGCCAGCAGCTCCGGACTAACACAAGAGACCCAGTACTTC
-	TRBD1	TRBJ2-5	TRBV10-2	15	CASSESRRGLETQYF	TGCGCCAGCAGTGAGTCGAGAAGGGGGCTAGAGACCCAGTACTTC
-	-	TRBJ1-1	TRBV30	12	CAWSGGGAEAFF	TGTGCCTGGTCGGGGGGGGGTGCCGAAGCTTTCTTT
-	TRBD2	TRBJ2-7	TRBV9	16	CASSAGLAGGYYEQYF	TGTGCCAGCAGCGCAGGCCTTGCGGGAGGGTACTACGAGCAGTACTTC
-	-	TRBJ2-5	TRBV27	17	CASSLGLMGGPQETQYF	TGTGCCAGCAGTTTAGGGTTAATGGGGGGTCCCCAAGAGACCCAGTACTTC
-	TRBD2	TRBJ2-5	TRBV5-1	16	CASSLGTSGSQETQYF	TGCGCCAGCAGCTTGGGGACTAGCGGGAGCCAAGAGACCCAGTACTTC
-	TRBD2	TRBJ2-1	TRBV27	19	CASSFGTSGTYHSYNEQFF	TGTGCCAGCAGTTTCGGGACTAGCGGGACCTATCACTCCTACAATGAGCAGTTCTTC
once	-	TRBJ2-1	TRBV10-3	14	CAITAGTRRDEQFF	TGTGCCATCACTGCCGGGACGAGGAGGGATGAGCAGTTCTTC
-	TRBD2	TRBJ2-2	TRBV6-2/TRBV6-3	16	CASSYSRLADTGELFF	TGTGCCAGCAGTTACTCCCGACTAGCGGACACCGGGGAGCTGTTTTTT
-	-	TRBJ2-5	TRBV4-3	13	CASSQIDLETQYF	TGCGCCAGCAGCCAGATAGATCTAGAGACCCAGTACTTC
-	-	TRBJ1-6	TRBV5-1	15	CASSSRTGSDSPLHF	TGCGCCAGCAGCTCTCGGACGGGAAGTGATTCACCCCTCCACTTT
-	TRBD1	TRBJ1-2	TRBV6-5	13	CASRRDRGGGYTF	TGTGCCAGCAGACGGGACAGGGGTGGCGGCTACACCTTC
-	-	TRBJ1-1	TRBV14	16	CASSQDGGRFNTEAFF	TGTGCCAGCAGCCAAGATGGGGGCAGGTTTAACACTGAAGCTTTCTTT
-	-	TRBJ1-1	TRBV2	13	CASSDGGRTEAFF	TGTGCCAGCAGTGACGGGGGGCGCACTGAAGCTTTCTTT
once	-	TRBJ1-2	TRBV2	13	CASTRDANYGYTF	TGTGCCAGCACCAGGGATGCTAACTATGGCTACACCTTC
-	-	TRBJ1-2	TRBV30	12	CAWRQDNYGYTF	TGTGCCTGGAGGCAGGATAACTATGGCTACACCTTC
-	-	TRBJ2-5	TRBV7-2	14	CASSLGRVQETQYF	TGTGCCAGCAGCTTAGGGCGGGTCCAAGAGACCCAGTACTTC
-	TRBD1	TRBJ1-4	TRBV6-5	14	CASSYGQAREKLFF	TGTGCCAGCAGCTATGGACAGGCTCGGGAAAAACTGTTTTTT
-	TRBD1	TRBJ1-2	TRBV19	13	CASRLGTGDGYTF	TGTGCCAGTAGACTAGGGACAGGGGATGGCTACACCTTC
-	TRBD2	TRBJ2-7	TRBV5-1	17	CASSTVGEGGPRWEQYF	TGCGCCAGCAGCACCGTAGGAGAGGGAGGGCCGCGGTGGGAGCAGTACTTC
once	TRBD1	TRBJ2-3	TRBV5-1	16	CASSSQPQGAQDTQYF	TGCGCCAGCAGCAGTCAACCCCAGGGGGCGCAAGATACGCAGTATTTT
-	-	TRBJ1-1	TRBV19	13	CASMEGIDTEAFF	TGTGCCAGTATGGAGGGGATTGATACTGAAGCTTTCTTT
-	TRBD1	TRBJ1-1	TRBV18	15	CASLGQPVGNTEAFF	TGTGCCAGCTTGGGACAGCCGGTAGGGAACACTGAAGCTTTCTTT
once	-	TRBJ2-3	TRBV5-1	14	CASSLILGQDTQYF	TGCGCCAGCAGCTTGATACTAGGGCAGGATACGCAGTATTTT
-	TRBD2	TRBJ2-3	TRBV19	14	CASAPGLATDTQYF	TGTGCCAGTGCCCCGGGACTAGCCACAGATACGCAGTATTTT
-	TRBD2	TRBJ2-2	TRBV24-1	14	CATRPSSGNGELFF	TGTGCCACCAGGCCGTCTAGCGGGAACGGGGAGCTGTTTTTT
-	TRBD2	TRBJ2-7	TRBV7-9	16	CASSPTSGRAHYEQYF	TGTGCCAGCAGCCCCACTAGCGGGAGGGCCCACTACGAGCAGTACTTC
-	TRBD2	TRBJ2-2	TRBV27	18	CASSYGTSGQANTGELFF	TGTGCCAGCAGTTACGGGACTAGCGGGCAAGCGAACACCGGGGAGCTGTTTTTT
-	-	TRBJ1-2	TRBV11-2	15	CASSGRETGFDGYTF	TGTGCCAGCAGCGGACGCGAAACAGGTTTTGATGGCTACACCTTC
-	TRBD1	TRBJ2-5	TRBV11-2	14	CASSRGQAEETQYF	TGTGCCAGCAGCAGGGGACAGGCCGAAGAGACCCAGTACTTC